These 17 T cell receptor beta chains came from one sample sequenced in a study of blood T cell repertoires in COVID-19. TCRdb's copy holds only in-frame clones and misses some; the assay was immunoSEQ multiplex PCR. The table lists 90,000 to 100,000 clones, over 75% of them singletons. The sequenced sample consisted of peripheral blood. These receptors all stem from a woman of 80 years or more with acute or convalescent COVID-19.

The chain has TRBV5-1 and TRBJ2-2; 11 positions match TRBD2. This CDR3 contains 17 residues. Germline values: CDR1 SGHRS, CDR2 YFSETQ. V was pared by 4 bases and J by 4 bases, with 9 bases of the junction left unmatched. In DNA form, the CDR3 reads TGCGCCAGCAGCCCGAAGGGTGGACTAGCGGGCACCGGGGAGCTGTTTTTT. Translation: CASSPKGGLAGTGELFF.

The CDR3 nucleotides read TGTGCCAGCAGCGGTGGACAGCTATACAATGAGCAGTTCTTC. Translated, it gives CASSGGQLYNEQFF. The chain uses TRBV21-1 and TRBJ2-1; the listed D gene, TRBD1, was not tested against the DNA. TRBV21-1 is listed as a pseudogene. The CDR3 runs to 14 residues.

The V call is TRBV7-9, the J call TRBJ2-3; 7 nucleotides match TRBD1. From germline, CDR1 is SEHNR and CDR2 FQNEAQ (reference sequence). V lost 2 bases, J lost 3 bases, and 5 bases stayed unmatched. This CDR3 spans 15 amino acids. The CDR3 DNA reads TGTGCCAGCAGCTTATGGGGGACAGATACAGATACGCAGTATTTT. Protein: CASSLWGTDTDTQYF.

Written as DNA, the CDR3 is TGTGCCAGCAGCAAGGGACAGGAAGAGACCCAGTACTTC. Translating gives CASSKGQEETQYF. The chain links TRBV5-4 to TRBJ2-5; TRBD1 aligns across 8 bases. This CDR3 is 13 amino acids long. Trimming at V came to 4 bases and at J to 3 bases, leaving 2 bases not matched to a gene. Per the germline V gene, CDR1 is SGHNT and CDR2 is YYREEE (reference sequence).

V usage is TRBV7-9 and J usage is TRBJ1-6; 9 nucleotides agree with TRBD1. CDR1 is SEHNR and CDR2 is FQNEAQ in the germline V gene (reference sequence). The CDR3 sequence is 19 residues long. The J segment lost 2 bases and the V segment lost 1 base, leaving 9 bases of the junction unmatched. The CDR3: CASSLEVGQGSAYNSPLHF. The DNA of the CDR3 is TGTGCCAGCAGCTTAGAGGTTGGACAGGGGTCTGCCTATAATTCACCCCTCCACTTT.

The chain links TRBV3-1 (or the pseudogene TRBV3-2) to TRBJ2-1, with TRBD1 matching over 7 bases. The CDR3 is 15 residues long. Germline V gene data show CDR1 as LGHDT and CDR2 as YNNKEL (reference sequence). Trimming at V came to 2 bases and at J to 1 base, leaving 2 bases not matched to a gene. Here the CDR3 reads CASSQSQGSYNEQFF. As DNA, the CDR3 is TGTGCCAGCAGCCAATCACAGGGGTCCTACAATGAGCAGTTCTTC.

V and J are TRBV4-1 and TRBJ1-4; D may be TRBD1 (5 bases). Germline CDR1 MGHRA, CDR2 YSYEKL. The V end was cut by 3 bases, the J end by 3 bases, with 17 bases between. There are 17 residues in the CDR3. DNA for the CDR3: TGCGCCAGCAGCCACTCCCGGGTAGGGGCGTCTAATGAAAAACTGTTTTTT. Encoded protein: CASSHSRVGASNEKLFF.

J is TRBJ2-2 and V is TRBV3-1 (or the pseudogene TRBV3-2), with 7 positions matching TRBD1. V trimming: 5 bases; J trimming: 4 bases; junction bases outside the gene matches: 1. Germline CDR1 LGHDT, CDR2 YNNKEL (reference sequence). CDR3 length: 13 residues. The DNA of the CDR3 is TGTGCCAGCAGCGACAGGGTCACCGGGGAGCTGTTTTTT. It encodes CASSDRVTGELFF.

In this sample, this clone turned up once. The chain couples TRBV11-2 to TRBJ2-3; weak D call: TRBD2 (6 bases). The V gene lost 1 base and the J gene lost 9 bases, with 20 bases spanning the gap. There are 16 residues in the CDR3. CDR1 is SGHAT and CDR2 is FQNNGV in the germline V gene. The CDR3 is CASSLAPPRRADTQYF. The CDR3 DNA follows: TGTGCCAGCAGCTTAGCTCCCCCCCGGAGGGCGGACACGCAGTATTTT.

The chain has TRBV5-4 and TRBJ1-6; D is perhaps TRBD1 (5 bases). V was shortened by 4 bases and J by 4 bases, with 9 bases between the two germline ends. The CDR3 is 14 amino acids. Germline V CDR1 and CDR2: SGHNT, YYREEE (reference sequence). CDR3 nucleotides: TGTGCCAGCAGCGCCCGACAGTATAATTCACCCCTCCACTTT. It codes for CASSARQYNSPLHF.

The chain has TRBV29-1 and TRBJ1-1; D perhaps matches TRBD1 (6 bases). Trimming pared 7 bases from V and 3 bases from J, leaving 12 bases between. CDR3 length: 12 residues. Germline values: CDR1 SQVTM, CDR2 ANQGSEA. This chain's CDR3 is CSGSPGDTEAFF. The CDR3 DNA follows: TGCAGCGGCTCACCAGGGGACACTGAAGCTTTCTTT.

A single count supports this clone. The chain is built from TRBV7-9 and TRBJ2-1; the D gene is possibly TRBD1 (5 bases). Trimming took off 2 bases at V and 1 base at J, with 6 bases between the two ends. The CDR3 is 14 residues long. The germline gives CDR1 SEHNR, CDR2 FQNEAQ (reference sequence). The CDR3 protein is CASSLQGSYNEQFF. The CDR3 bases are TGTGCCAGCAGCTTACAGGGTTCCTACAATGAGCAGTTCTTC.

V usage is TRBV5-1 and J usage is TRBJ1-6, with D unclear. CDR1 is SGHRS, CDR2 YFSETQ, per germline. The V and J ends lost 1 base and 3 bases respectively, with 11 bases between them. The CDR3 is 16 residues long. Here the CDR3 reads CASSLTDPSYNSPLHF. The CDR3 nucleotides read TGCGCCAGCAGCTTGACAGACCCCAGCTATAATTCACCCCTCCACTTT.

The rearrangement links TRBV6-6 to TRBJ1-6, with 8 bases lining up with TRBD1. After removal of 5 bases from V and 9 bases from J, the junction contained 9 bases not matched to a gene. The CDR3 sequence is 15 residues long. Germline-derived CDR1 and CDR2 are MNHNY and SVGAGI (reference sequence). The CDR3 loop reads CASSGAPDRASPLHF. Here the CDR3 DNA reads TGTGCCAGCAGTGGCGCCCCGGACAGGGCTTCACCCCTCCACTTT.

This clone was seen once. V gene TRBV24-1 combines with J gene TRBJ1-5; 9 bases line up with TRBD1. Germline values: CDR1 KGHDR, CDR2 SFDVKD. The CDR3 runs to 15 residues. Trimming took 4 bases from V and 5 from J; bases not matched to a gene: 5. The CDR3 DNA is TGTGCCACCAGTGAACGGGACAGGGAGGATCAGCCCCAGCATTTT. It yields the protein CATSERDREDQPQHF.

This clone came up a few times. The chain carries TRBV5-4 and TRBJ2-3, with TRBD1 as a possible D gene (5 bases). The CDR3 totals 15 residues. Germline CDR1 is SGHNT and CDR2 is YYREEE (reference sequence). V was shortened by 2 bases and J by 6 bases, with 16 bases between the two germline ends. The CDR3 loop reads CASSLKGQGPDTQYF. In nucleotides, the CDR3 is TGTGCCAGCAGCTTAAAAGGGCAGGGCCCCGATACGCAGTATTTT. Using reference TRBV5-4 and TRBJ2-3 for the parts outside the CDR3, the full variable domain is ETGVTQSPTHLIKTRGQQVTLRCSSQSGHNTVSWYQQALGQGPQFIFQYYREEENGRGNFPPRFSGLQFPNYSSELNVNALELDDSALYLCASSLKGQGPDTQYFGPGTRLTVL.

The gene calls are TRBV4-2 and TRBJ1-2, with unresolved D. From germline, CDR1 is LGHNA and CDR2 YNFKEQ. The CDR3 sequence is 13 residues long. Trimming cost V 0 bases and J 8 bases, with 10 bases left between them. The DNA for the CDR3 is TGTGCCAGCAGCCAAGATAGGCAGAGGGGCTACACCTTC. Amino acid sequence: CASSQDRQRGYTF.